Listed here is a single TCR beta chain. Its antigen is currently unknown. CDR1 is SGDLS and CDR2 is YYNGEE in the germline V gene. This CDR3 has 14 residues. Trimming removed 0 bases from V and 6 bases from J, with 12 bases in between. The method was immunoSEQ multiplex PCR; TCRdb's version includes in-frame clones alone and lacks a portion of them. The table includes about 67,000 clones, roughly 85% detected once. The entry originates in a study of T cell responses to AZD1222 COVID-19 vaccine. Whole-study findings and limits: Donors were chiefly white British, with a greater number of females, and clonal diversity was perhaps underestimated.

Source: peripheral blood, taken 28 days after the second AZD1222 dose. The chain employs TRBV9 and TRBJ1-1, with D possibly matching TRBD1 (6 bases). The receptor comes from an adult who received the AZD1222 COVID-19 vaccine. Here the CDR3 reads CASSVEGRGAEAFF. The CDR3 nucleotides are TGTGCCAGCAGCGTAGAGGGCAGGGGAGCTGAAGCTTTCTTT.